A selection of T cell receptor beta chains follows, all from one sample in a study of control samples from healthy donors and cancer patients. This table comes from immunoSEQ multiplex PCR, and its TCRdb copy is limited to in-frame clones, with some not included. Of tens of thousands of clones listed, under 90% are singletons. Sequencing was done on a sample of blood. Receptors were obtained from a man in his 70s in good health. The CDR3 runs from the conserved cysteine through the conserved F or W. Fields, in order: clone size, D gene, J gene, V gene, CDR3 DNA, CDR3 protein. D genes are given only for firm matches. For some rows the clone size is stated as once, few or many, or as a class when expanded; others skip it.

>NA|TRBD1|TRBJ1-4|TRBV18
TGTGCCAGCTCACCAACAGGCAGGGGGGCAACTAATGAAAAACTGTTTTTT
CASSPTGRGATNEKLFF
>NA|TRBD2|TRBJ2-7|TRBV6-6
TGTGCCAGCAGCCCCGGGGGAGCGGGAGTTTACGAGCAGTACTTC
CASSPGGAGVYEQYF
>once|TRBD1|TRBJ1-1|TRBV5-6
TGTGCCAGCAGCCCACGGGACAGGGAGAACACTGAAGCTTTCTTT
CASSPRDRENTEAFF
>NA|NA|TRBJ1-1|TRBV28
TGTGCCAGCAGTTTGGGGAGGGGTGACAGGGAAGCTTTCTTT
CASSLGRGDREAFF
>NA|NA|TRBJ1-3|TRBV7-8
TGTGCCAGCAGCCTGTCCCGAAGTGGAAACACCATATATTTT
CASSLSRSGNTIYF
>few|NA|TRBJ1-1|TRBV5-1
TGCGCCAGCAGACGGACGGGGGGTGCTGAAGCTTTCTTT
CASRRTGGAEAFF
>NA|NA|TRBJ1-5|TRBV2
TGTGCCAGCAGTGTTGAGGGATCTCAGCCCCAGCATTTT
CASSVEGSQPQHF
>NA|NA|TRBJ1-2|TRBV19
TGTGCCAGTAGTACGAATGTGGGGGGAGACTATGGCTACACCTTC
CASSTNVGGDYGYTF
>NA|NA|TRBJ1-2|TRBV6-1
TGTGCCAGCAGTGAAGCCTACAGGGTTGGAGGCTACACCTTC
CASSEAYRVGGYTF
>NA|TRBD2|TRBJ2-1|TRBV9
TGTGCCAGCAGCTTCCGCGGTAGCGGGGTCTACAATGAGCAGTTCTTC
CASSFRGSGVYNEQFF
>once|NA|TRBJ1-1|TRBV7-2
TGTGCCAGCAGCTTAGTGAGTAAAGCTTTCTTT
CASSLVSKAFF
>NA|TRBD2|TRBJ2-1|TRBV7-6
TGTGCCAGCAGCCTTACTAGCGGGCCCGCCTACAATGAGCAGTTCTTC
CASSLTSGPAYNEQFF
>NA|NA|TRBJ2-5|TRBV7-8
TGTGCCAGCAGCTCTGGGGACGCCCAAGAGACCCAGTACTTC
CASSSGDAQETQYF
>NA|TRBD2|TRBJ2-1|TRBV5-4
TGTGCCAGCAGCTCACGACTAGCTGCAGGGGAGCAGTTCTTC
CASSSRLAAGEQFF
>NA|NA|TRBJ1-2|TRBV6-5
TGTGCCAGCACTCCCGGGGGCACCGACTATGGCTACACCTTC
CASTPGGTDYGYTF
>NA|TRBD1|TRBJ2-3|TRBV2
TGTGCCAGCAGCCGGGACAGATTCACAGATACGCAGTATTTT
CASSRDRFTDTQYF
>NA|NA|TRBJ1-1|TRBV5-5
TGTGCCAGCTCGTGGGGTGGGGTCGGCACTGAAGCTTTCTTT
CASSWGGVGTEAFF
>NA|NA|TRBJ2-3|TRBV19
TGTGCCAGTAGTATAAGGCAGGGCACTAGCACAGATACGCAGTATTTT
CASSIRQGTSTDTQYF
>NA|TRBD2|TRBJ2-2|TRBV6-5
TGTGCCAGCCTGCGGGGAGGGGACACCGGGGAGCTGTTTTTT
CASLRGGDTGELFF
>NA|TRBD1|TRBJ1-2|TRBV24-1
TGTGCCACCAGTGAAGGATCCGGGACAGGAGGCTACACCTTC
CATSEGSGTGGYTF
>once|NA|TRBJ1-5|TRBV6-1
TGTGCCAGCAGTGAACTTCCAGGGTATAGCAATCAGCCCCAGCATTTT
CASSELPGYSNQPQHF
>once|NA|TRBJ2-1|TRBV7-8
TGTGCCAGCCAGTCGGACTCCTACCAAGAGCAGTTCTTC
CASQSDSYQEQFF
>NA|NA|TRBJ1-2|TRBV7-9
TGTGCCCTCGGGAGAGGGTTGGGCTATGGCTACACCTTC
CALGRGLGYGYTF
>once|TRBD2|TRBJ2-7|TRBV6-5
TGTGCCAGCAGTCCGAGGACGGGACTAACAAACGAGCAGTACTTC
CASSPRTGLTNEQYF